The 17 T cell receptor beta chains presented below share a single source sample, sequenced in a study of spatial heterogeneity in lung cancer. TCRdb called the 5' RACE reads again in MiXCR, with one record for every CDR3 protein. The repertoire holds some 440 distinct CDR3 sequences, with more than 13% as singletons. As to time point: sample taken at primary tumor resection. The source material was normal lung tissue next to the tumor, sampled at surgery. Receptor source: a male donor with early-stage non-small cell lung cancer.

This clonotype is large by share. Being off target in a library aimed at alpha chains, this beta chain has a size of little meaning. V usage is TRBV20-1 and J usage is TRBJ2-1; D possibly corresponds to TRBD1 (6 bases). V was cut by 5 bases and J by 1 base, with 21 bases left in between. This CDR3 comprises 17 residues. Germline-derived CDR1 and CDR2 are DFQATT and SNEGSKA (reference sequence). The CDR3 bases are TGCAGTGCTCCTGGACAGCTAGGCGCCAGGTCCTACAATGAGCAGTTCTTC. This codes for CSAPGQLGARSYNEQFF.

About this clonotype itself: Found in a library prepared for alpha chains, this beta chain is an off-target read, and its abundance has little meaning. The chain uses TRBV7-3 and TRBJ2-1; D not resolved. V lost 2 bases, J lost 0 bases, and 14 bases lay in between. The CDR3 has 17 residues. Per the germline V gene, CDR1 is SGHTA and CDR2 is FQGTGA. Written as DNA, the CDR3 is TGTGCCAGCAGCTTATCATTCATTGTAGCCTCCTACAATGAGCAGTTCTTC. It specifies CASSLSFIVASYNEQFF.

This clonotype was recorded a few times. A library prepared for alpha chains yielded this beta chain as an off-target read; its size is of little meaning. This chain joins TRBV6-5 and TRBJ2-7; D remains ambiguous. This CDR3 is built from 13 residues. Germline V lookup: CDR1 MNHEY, CDR2 SVGAGI. Trimming left V 0 bases short and J 4 bases short, with 7 bases between. The CDR3 loop reads CASSYSARYEQYF. The CDR3 DNA reads as TGTGCCAGCAGTTACTCTGCCAGATACGAGCAGTACTTC.

This clonotype has a handful of counts. In a library made to pick up alpha chains, this beta chain is a stray read with a size that means little. This chain's CDR3 is CASRPHGEGQAEQYF. For the CDR3, the DNA is TGTGCCAGCAGACCCCATGGGGAGGGTCAAGCCGAGCAGTACTTC. The V call is TRBV27, the J call TRBJ2-7; 7 nucleotides match TRBD2. CDR3 size: 15 residues. CDR1 is MNHEY and CDR2 is SMNVEV in the germline V gene (reference sequence). V lost 6 bases and J lost 6; bases outside the gene matches: 14.

By frequency in the sample, this clonotype is large. As an off-target read in a library built for alpha chains, this beta chain has a frequency of little significance. The chain employs TRBV12-3 or TRBV12-4 and TRBJ2-3, with D possibly matching TRBD2 (6 bases). The V gene lost 0 bases and the J gene lost 5 bases, with 9 bases spanning the gap. The CDR3 extends over 14 amino acids. The CDR3 protein is CASSLAGGGDTQYF. The CDR3 coding sequence is TGTGCCAGCAGTTTAGCGGGAGGCGGAGATACGCAGTATTTT.

This clonotype is deemed large. This beta chain represents an off-target read in a library built for alpha chains; its size is of limited meaning. The rearrangement uses TRBV5-6 and TRBJ2-5, with a possible D match to TRBD1 (5 bases). Germline lookup yields CDR1 SGHDT and CDR2 YYEEEE. Trimming shortened V by 0 bases and J by 5 bases, and 14 bases separated the two germline ends. This CDR3 is 15 amino acids long. CDR3 sequence: CASSLDIGADETQYF. CDR3 nucleotides: TGTGCCAGCAGCTTGGATATTGGGGCGGATGAGACCCAGTACTTC.

By proportion, this clonotype is large (0.1 to 1%). This beta chain was picked up by a library intended for alpha chains and is off target, so its count carries little meaning. This sequence joins TRBV5-1 and TRBJ1-3; 8 bases align to TRBD1. V lost 4 bases and J lost 0; bases outside the gene matches: 3. Per germline, CDR1 SGHRS and CDR2 YFSETQ. The CDR3 length is 15 residues. In DNA form, the CDR3 reads TGCGCCAGCAGCCGGGGACAGGACTCTGGAAACACCATATATTTT. Protein sequence: CASSRGQDSGNTIYF.

A word on this clonotype: This beta chain was picked up by a library intended for alpha chains and is off target, so its count carries little meaning. The rearrangement joins TRBV6-2 or TRBV6-3 to TRBJ2-7; D is perhaps TRBD1 or TRBD2 (5 bases each). V lost 8 bases and J 5 bases, leaving 16 bases between the germline ends. The germline V gene has CDR1 MNHEY and CDR2 SVGEGT. This CDR3 has 13 residues. The CDR3 sequence is CASEGPPSDEQYF. Written as DNA, the CDR3 is TGTGCCAGCGAGGGGCCCCCTTCAGACGAGCAGTACTTC.

Concerning this clonotype: This beta chain is an unintended read in a library built for alpha chains; its size means little. This sequence joins TRBV4-2 and TRBJ2-1, with D perhaps TRBD2 (5 bases). This CDR3 contains 15 residues. Trimming took 0 bases from V and 5 from J, leaving 11 bases between them. CDR1 and CDR2 (germline): LGHNA, YNFKEQ. CDR3: CASSQEASSNNEQFF. The CDR3 coding sequence is TGTGCCAGCAGCCAAGAGGCTAGCAGTAACAATGAGCAGTTCTTC.

This clonotype has a handful of counts. The library was designed around alpha chains, so this beta chain is a stray read whose abundance carries little weight. The V call is TRBV2, the J call TRBJ2-3; no reliable D call. The CDR3 is 15 residues long. The V gene's germline CDR1 is SNHLY and CDR2 FYNNEI. Trimming removed 1 base at V and 0 bases at J, with 8 bases between. CDR3 nucleotides: TGTGCCAGCAGTGAAGGAGGCCTCAGCACAGATACGCAGTATTTT. This translates into CASSEGGLSTDTQYF.

This clonotype is deemed large (0.1 to 1%). A library prepared for alpha chains yielded this beta chain as an off-target read; its size is of little meaning. This sequence joins TRBV5-6 and TRBJ2-2; D is possibly TRBD2 (5 bases). CDR3 size: 15 residues. The V gene lost 1 base and the J gene lost 7 bases, with 14 bases spanning the gap. Germline V gene data show CDR1 as SGHDT and CDR2 as YYEEEE. In DNA form, the CDR3 reads TGTGCCAGCAGCTTGTCGCCTAGTGGAGGCGGGGAGCTGTTTTTT. Protein product: CASSLSPSGGGELFF.

By share of the sample, this clonotype is large (0.1 to 1%). This beta chain is an off-target read within a library intended for alpha chains, so its frequency means little. This chain links TRBV7-3 with TRBJ2-2; a weak D match, TRBD2 (6 bases). The CDR3 consists of 16 residues. The ends were cut back, 1 base at V and 1 base at J, with 10 bases in the middle. Looked up from germline, CDR1 is SGHTA and CDR2 is FQGTGA. DNA for the CDR3: TGTGCCAGCAGCTTAAATATGGGAGGGAACACCGGGGAGCTGTTTTTT. Translated: CASSLNMGGNTGELFF.

This clonotype showed up just a few times. Because the library targeted alpha chains, this beta chain is an off-target read whose size means little. The V and J genes are TRBV20-1 and TRBJ1-5; D perhaps matches TRBD1 (5 bases). This CDR3 comprises 13 residues. Germline V CDR1 and CDR2: DFQATT, SNEGSKA (reference sequence). V was shortened by 3 bases and J by 7 bases, with 13 bases between the two germline ends. The CDR3 DNA is TGCAGTGCTAGTTGGGACGCTGTCCAGCCCCAGCATTTT. This encodes CSASWDAVQPQHF.

Note on this clonotype: This beta chain lies outside the target of a library built for alpha chains; its clone size means little. This rearrangement joins TRBV7-3 to TRBJ2-2, with D unresolved. The CDR3 runs 14 residues. Germline V gene lookup returns CDR1 SGHTA and CDR2 FQGTGA. The V end was cut by 3 bases, the J end by 1 base, with 6 bases between. Here the CDR3 reads CASSFHRNTGELFF. The CDR3 DNA reads TGTGCCAGCAGCTTCCACAGGAACACCGGGGAGCTGTTTTTT.

This clonotype is categorized as large. This beta chain came through as a stray read in a library set up for alpha chains, and its size says little. The chain is built from TRBV11-1 and TRBJ2-5; no firm D call. The ends were cut back, 2 bases at V and 1 base at J, with 8 bases in the middle. In germline, CDR1 is SGHAT, CDR2 FQDESV (reference sequence). CDR3 length: 14 residues. The DNA of the CDR3 is TGTGCCAGCAGCTTAAACGGTTTCCAAGAGACCCAGTACTTC. It yields the protein CASSLNGFQETQYF. Full variable domain (rest looked up from reference TRBV11-1 and TRBJ2-5): EAEVAQSPRYKITEKSQAVAFWCDPISGHATLYWYRQILGQGPELLVQFQDESVVDDSQLPKDRFSAERLKGVDSTLKIQPAELGDSAMYLCASSLNGFQETQYFGPGTRLLVL.

This clonotype was seen a handful of times. This beta chain is a stray sequence in a library constructed for alpha chains; its clone size is not meaningful. CDR3 DNA: TGTGCCAGCGAAAGATCTGGGGCCAACGTCCTGACTTTC. Residues: CASERSGANVLTF. The chain links TRBV2 to TRBJ2-6; D gene unclear. Germline values: CDR1 SNHLY, CDR2 FYNNEI. The CDR3 sequence is 13 residues long. V was clipped by 8 bases and J by 1 base, with 6 bases between them.

This clonotype is classed as large. The library was designed around alpha chains, so this beta chain is a stray read whose abundance carries little weight. This sequence joins TRBV10-1 and TRBJ2-5; D might be TRBD2 (5 bases). Trimming cost V 4 bases and J 2 bases, with 11 bases left between them. Germline V gene data show CDR1 as WNHNN and CDR2 as SYGVQD (reference sequence). The CDR3 is 14 amino acids. The DNA for the CDR3 is TGCGCCAGCAGTGCCCGAGGGCGGCAAGAGACCCAGTACTTC. Translating it yields CASSARGRQETQYF.